The 6 T cell receptor beta chains reported below all come from one sample, sequenced in a study of T cell responses to AZD1222 COVID-19 vaccine. Libraries were prepared by immunoSEQ multiplex PCR; TCRdb keeps only in-frame clonotypes and omits some of them. The sample lists 90,000 to 130,000 clones; about 90% were seen once. Here the sequenced sample was peripheral blood, taken 28 days after the second AZD1222 dose. These receptors came from an adult who received the AZD1222 COVID-19 vaccine.

V is TRBV11-1 and J is TRBJ2-2; 8 nucleotides align to TRBD1. The germline V gene encodes CDR1 SGHAT and CDR2 FQDESV (reference sequence). The V and J ends lost 4 bases and 1 base, in that order; junction bases with no gene match: 2. This CDR3 has 15 amino acids. Here the CDR3 reads CASSSGTGNTGELFF. The CDR3, as DNA: TGTGCCAGCAGCTCCGGGACAGGGAACACCGGGGAGCTGTTTTTT. Complete variable domain (other parts from reference TRBV11-1 and TRBJ2-2): EAEVAQSPRYKITEKSQAVAFWCDPISGHATLYWYRQILGQGPELLVQFQDESVVDDSQLPKDRFSAERLKGVDSTLKIQPAELGDSAMYLCASSSGTGNTGELFFGEGSRLTVL.

This clone was seen only once. V and J are TRBV12-3 or TRBV12-4 and TRBJ1-2; TRBD1 matches 9 bases. The CDR3 length is 13 residues. Trimming removed 6 bases from V and 4 bases from J; junction bases left unmatched: 3. The CDR3 loop is CASRGTGFYGYTF. CDR3 bases: TGTGCCAGCAGGGGGACAGGGTTCTATGGCTACACCTTC.

The chain joins TRBV5-1 to TRBJ2-5; a possible D gene is TRBD2 (8 bases). The germline V and J ends were trimmed by 3 bases and 4 bases, with 16 bases remaining between them. The CDR3 extends over 15 amino acids. Germline V gives CDR1 SGHRS, CDR2 YFSETQ. The CDR3 nucleotides read TGCGCCAGCAGCTACGGGAGGGGGCTTCGAGAGACCCAGTACTTC. Translating it yields CASSYGRGLRETQYF.

This chain uses TRBV28 with TRBJ2-2; 8 positions match TRBD1. The CDR3 is 14 residues long. The germline V gene encodes CDR1 MDHEN and CDR2 SYDVKM. V dropped 6 bases and J dropped 3; count of bases not matched to a gene: 3. Here the CDR3 DNA reads TGTGCCAGCAGCTTGACAGGGGACACCGGGGAGCTGTTTTTT. This codes for CASSLTGDTGELFF.

This clone has a handful of counts. V usage is TRBV5-1 and J usage is TRBJ1-2; D possibly corresponds to TRBD1 (6 bases). CDR1 and CDR2 (germline): SGHRS, YFSETQ. Deletions cut 4 bases from V and 6 bases from J, with 19 bases between. CDR3 length equals 15 residues. CDR3: CASSPDSTVTHGYTF. CDR3 nucleotide sequence: TGCGCCAGCAGCCCGGACAGCACCGTAACCCATGGCTACACCTTC.

The chain recombines TRBV12-3 or TRBV12-4 with TRBJ2-7; 10 bases line up with TRBD1. This CDR3 region has 11 residues. V shed 6 bases and J 7 bases; nucleotides not matched to a gene: 0. The CDR3 nucleotides read TGTGCCAGCAGGGGACAGGGGGAGCAGTACTTC. Protein product: CASRGQGEQYF.